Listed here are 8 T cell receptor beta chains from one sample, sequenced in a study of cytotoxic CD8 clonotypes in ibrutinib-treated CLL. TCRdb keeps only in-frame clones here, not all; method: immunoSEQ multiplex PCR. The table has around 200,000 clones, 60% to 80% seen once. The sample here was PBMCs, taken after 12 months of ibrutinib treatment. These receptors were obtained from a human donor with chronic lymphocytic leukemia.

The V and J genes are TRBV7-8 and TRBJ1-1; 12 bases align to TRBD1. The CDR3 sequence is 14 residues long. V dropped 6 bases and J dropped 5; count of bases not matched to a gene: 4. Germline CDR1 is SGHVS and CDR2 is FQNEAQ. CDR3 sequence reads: CASRGQGAGTEAFF. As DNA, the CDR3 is TGTGCCAGCAGGGGACAGGGGGCAGGTACTGAAGCTTTCTTT.

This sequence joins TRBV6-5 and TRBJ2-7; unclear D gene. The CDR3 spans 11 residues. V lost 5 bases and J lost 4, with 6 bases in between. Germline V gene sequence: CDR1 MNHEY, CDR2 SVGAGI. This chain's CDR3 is CASSNKYEQYF. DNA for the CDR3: TGTGCCAGCAGTAACAAGTACGAGCAGTACTTC.

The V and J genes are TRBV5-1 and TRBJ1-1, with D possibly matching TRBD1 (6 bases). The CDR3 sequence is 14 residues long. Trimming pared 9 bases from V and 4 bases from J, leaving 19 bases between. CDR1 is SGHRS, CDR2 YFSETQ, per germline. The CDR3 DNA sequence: TGCGCCACCAGAGCCGGGGGCAGGGTCACTGAAGCTTTCTTT. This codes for CATRAGGRVTEAFF. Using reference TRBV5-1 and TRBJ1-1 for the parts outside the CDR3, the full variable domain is KAGVTQTPRYLIKTRGQQVTLSCSPISGHRSVSWYQQTPGQGLQFLFEYFSETQRNKGNFPGRFSGRQFSNSRSEMNVSTLELGDSALYLCATRAGGRVTEAFFGQGTRLTVV.

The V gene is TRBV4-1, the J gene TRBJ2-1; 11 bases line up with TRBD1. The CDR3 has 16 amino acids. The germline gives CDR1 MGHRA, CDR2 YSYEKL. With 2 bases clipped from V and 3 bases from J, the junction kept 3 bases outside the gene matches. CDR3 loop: CASSQRTGGYYNEQFF. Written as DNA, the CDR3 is TGCGCCAGCAGCCAAAGGACAGGGGGCTACTACAATGAGCAGTTCTTC.

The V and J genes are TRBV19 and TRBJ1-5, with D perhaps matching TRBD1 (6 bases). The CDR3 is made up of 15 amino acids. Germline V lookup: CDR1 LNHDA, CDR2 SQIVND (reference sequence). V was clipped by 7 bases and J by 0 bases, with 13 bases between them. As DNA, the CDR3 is TGTGCCAGTAAAAATGGGGGCTATAGCAATCAGCCCCAGCATTTT. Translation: CASKNGGYSNQPQHF.

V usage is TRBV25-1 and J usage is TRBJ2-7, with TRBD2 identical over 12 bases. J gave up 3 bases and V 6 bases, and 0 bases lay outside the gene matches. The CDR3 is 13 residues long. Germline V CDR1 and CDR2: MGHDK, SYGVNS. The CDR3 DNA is TGTGCCAGCAGGACTAGCGGGAGCTACGAGCAGTACTTC. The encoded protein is CASRTSGSYEQYF.

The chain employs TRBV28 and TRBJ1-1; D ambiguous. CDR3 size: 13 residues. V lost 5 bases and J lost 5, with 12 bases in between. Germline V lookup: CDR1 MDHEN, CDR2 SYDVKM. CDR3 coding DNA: TGTGCCAGCAGTGAAGGCCGATGGACTGAAGCTTTCTTT. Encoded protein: CASSEGRWTEAFF.

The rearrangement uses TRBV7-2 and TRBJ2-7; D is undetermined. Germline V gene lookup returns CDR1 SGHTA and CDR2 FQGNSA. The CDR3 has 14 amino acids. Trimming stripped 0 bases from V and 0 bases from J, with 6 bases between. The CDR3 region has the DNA TGTGCCAGCAGCTTAGCCTCCAGCTCCTACGAGCAGTACTTC. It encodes CASSLASSSYEQYF.